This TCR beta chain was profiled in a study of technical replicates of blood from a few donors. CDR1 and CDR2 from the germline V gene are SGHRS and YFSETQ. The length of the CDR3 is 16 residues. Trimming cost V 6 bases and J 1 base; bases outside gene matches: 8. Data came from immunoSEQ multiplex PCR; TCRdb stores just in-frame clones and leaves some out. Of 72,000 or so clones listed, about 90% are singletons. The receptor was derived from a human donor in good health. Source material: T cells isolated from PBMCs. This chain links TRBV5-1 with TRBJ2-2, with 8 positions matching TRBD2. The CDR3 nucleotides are TGCGCCAGCAAAGTTAGTCTAGCGGGGAACACCGGGGAGCTGTTTTTT. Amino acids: CASKVSLAGNTGELFF.